This passage covers 23 T cell receptor beta chains from one sample sequenced in a study of T cell changes during pregnancy in multiple sclerosis. Some clones are missing from TCRdb's copy, which holds only in-frame ones; the method was immunoSEQ multiplex PCR. The data hold over 85,000 clones, with 91% observed a single time. The specimen was peripheral blood, collected after pregnancy. These receptors all come from a female donor in good health, enrolled as a control in a pregnancy study.

The V and J genes are TRBV7-2 and TRBJ2-5; the match to TRBD1 covers 10 bases. Looked up from germline, CDR1 is SGHTA and CDR2 is FQGNSA. The CDR3 runs to 14 residues. V gave up 5 bases and J gave up 2 bases; unmatched junction bases: 2. Here the CDR3 reads CASSPDRGQETQYF. The CDR3, as DNA: TGTGCCAGCAGCCCGGACAGGGGGCAAGAGACCCAGTACTTC.

This clone was detected only once. The rearrangement joins TRBV28 to TRBJ2-6, with TRBD2 matching 8 bases. Germline V lookup: CDR1 MDHEN, CDR2 SYDVKM. The CDR3 has 18 amino acids. Trimming removed 8 bases from V and 0 bases from J; junction bases left unmatched: 12. CDR3 residues: CASDTAGASASGANVLTF. The CDR3 nucleotides read TGTGCCAGCGATACAGCGGGGGCCTCCGCCTCTGGGGCCAACGTCCTGACTTTC.

This chain connects TRBV28 to TRBJ1-1, with D hard to call. Germline assignment: CDR1 MDHEN and CDR2 SYDVKM. The CDR3 sequence is 13 residues long. V was clipped by 5 bases and J by 1 base, with 8 bases between them. The CDR3 region is CASSPTANTEAFF. In nucleotides, the CDR3 is TGTGCCAGCAGTCCTACAGCGAACACTGAAGCTTTCTTT.

The CDR3 reads CASSLSLSNSGNTIYF. The DNA for the CDR3 is TGTGCCAGCAGCTTAAGTCTTTCTAACTCTGGAAACACCATATATTTT. V and J are TRBV7-2 and TRBJ1-3; D remains ambiguous. The V end lost 2 bases, the J end lost 0 bases, and 11 bases lay between the germline ends. CDR1 is SGHTA, CDR2 FQGNSA, per germline. The length of the CDR3 is 16 residues.

The CDR3 is CASSLDRGVTDTQYF. CDR3 bases: TGTGCCAGCAGCTTGGACAGGGGTGTCACAGATACGCAGTATTTT. J is TRBJ2-3 and V is TRBV5-4, with 7 bases that match TRBD1. V lost 0 bases to trimming and J lost 2 bases; unmatched junction nucleotides: 3. This CDR3 comprises 15 residues. Germline V CDR1 and CDR2: SGHNT, YYREEE (reference sequence).

The V and J genes are TRBV5-1 and TRBJ2-3; D may be TRBD1 (5 bases). Trimming removed 5 bases from V and 6 bases from J, with 16 bases in between. The CDR3 is 14 residues long. Germline lookup yields CDR1 SGHRS and CDR2 YFSETQ. The CDR3 bases are TGCGCCAGCAGATTAACGATGAAGGGGGATACGCAGTATTTT. Protein product: CASRLTMKGDTQYF.

The table lists this clone with a count of one. V usage is TRBV6-6 and J usage is TRBJ1-5, with a weak D call TRBD1 (6 bases). Between the trimmed V and J ends, which lost 5 bases and 6 bases, there was a span of 14 bases. The CDR3 has 14 amino acids. Germline V gene sequence: CDR1 MNHNY, CDR2 SVGAGI (reference sequence). The DNA of the CDR3 is TGTGCCAGCAGTCATCCAGGGGCGGCTCAGCCCCAGCATTTT. It encodes CASSHPGAAQPQHF.

The rearrangement links TRBV6-5 to TRBJ1-4; TRBD1 is a possible D gene (5 bases). Germline V lookup: CDR1 MNHEY, CDR2 SVGAGI. This CDR3 contains 16 residues. Deletions cut 0 bases from V and 4 bases from J, with 12 bases between. CDR3 sequence: CASSYSPQAINEKLFF. The CDR3 bases are TGTGCCAGCAGTTACTCGCCACAGGCCATTAATGAAAAACTGTTTTTT.

This clone was seen only once. The chain carries TRBV20-1 and TRBJ2-5; D is undetermined. Germline loops: CDR1 DFQATT, CDR2 SNEGSKA (reference sequence). Trimming took 6 bases from V and 2 from J, leaving 4 bases between them. This CDR3 region has 10 residues. CDR3 bases: TGCAGTGCGGCACAAGAGACCCAGTACTTC. This translates into CSAAQETQYF.

This clone showed up just once. The genes are TRBV19 and TRBJ1-4; D is uncertain. The V and J ends lost 1 base and 8 bases respectively, with 8 bases between them. Per the germline V gene, CDR1 is LNHDA and CDR2 is SQIVND (reference sequence). CDR3 size: 13 residues. The CDR3 nucleotides are TGTGCCAGTAGTATAGTGAAAGCCGAAAAACTGTTTTTT. This codes for CASSIVKAEKLFF.

The V gene is TRBV9, the J gene TRBJ1-1; 7 nucleotides agree with TRBD1. Germline values: CDR1 SGDLS, CDR2 YYNGEE. V gave up 3 bases and J gave up 6 bases; unmatched junction bases: 8. This CDR3 has 14 residues. CDR3 DNA sequence: TGTGCCAGCAGCGCCCCAGACAGGGTTGCTGAAGCTTTCTTT. It codes for CASSAPDRVAEAFF.

The rearrangement uses TRBV2 and TRBJ1-2; TRBD1 matches 9 bases. The CDR3 loop spans 12 amino acids. With V trimmed by 8 bases and J by 7 bases, 5 bases remained unmatched. Germline assignment: CDR1 SNHLY and CDR2 FYNNEI. CDR3 nucleotide sequence: TGTGCCAGCTCCCGGGACAGGGTTGGCTACACCTTC. This codes for CASSRDRVGYTF.

The CDR3 nucleotides are TGTGCCAGCAGTCTCTACTGGGGCGGGGGGCCCCATGAGCAGTTCTTC. It yields the protein CASSLYWGGGPHEQFF. V is TRBV27 and J is TRBJ2-1; 8 bases agree with TRBD2. V dropped 5 bases and J dropped 8; count of bases not matched to a gene: 14. This CDR3 has 16 amino acids. Germline V gene lookup returns CDR1 MNHEY and CDR2 SMNVEV (reference sequence).

This sequence joins TRBV19 and TRBJ1-5; tentatively, D is TRBD1 (5 bases). CDR1 is LNHDA and CDR2 is SQIVND in the germline V gene (reference sequence). The CDR3 spans 14 residues. Trimming took 6 bases from V and 0 from J, leaving 9 bases between them. The CDR3 coding sequence is TGTGCCAGTAGGCAGGGTTATAGCAATCAGCCCCAGCATTTT. It encodes CASRQGYSNQPQHF.

The rearrangement joins TRBV21-1 to TRBJ2-3; no DNA check was done on the table's D call, TRBD2. TRBV21-1 is recorded as a pseudogene. This CDR3 region has 19 residues. CDR3 residues: CASSGPSGGAKTSTDTQYF. DNA of the CDR3: TGTGCCAGCAGCGGCCCTAGCGGGGGGGCCAAAACGAGCACAGATACGCAGTATTTT.

V and J are TRBV4-1 and TRBJ1-1; D remains ambiguous. Germline-derived CDR1 and CDR2 are MGHRA and YSYEKL. The CDR3 has 14 amino acids. The germline V and J ends were trimmed by 0 bases and 4 bases, with 9 bases remaining between them. CDR3 DNA sequence: TGCGCCAGCAGCCAAGAGGACTTCATCACTGAAGCTTTCTTT. Translation gives CASSQEDFITEAFF.

The chain has TRBV18 and TRBJ1-1; D not certain. The CDR3 loop spans 14 amino acids. Germline values: CDR1 KGHSH, CDR2 LQKENI. With 6 bases removed from V and 1 base from J, the gap between germline ends came to 12 bases. The CDR3 nucleotides read TGTGCCAGCTCTCCCCTCGAGGGGAACACTGAAGCTTTCTTT. Translating gives CASSPLEGNTEAFF.

This clone occurred once. The chain has TRBV7-2 and TRBJ1-2; 9 bases line up with TRBD1. V shed 5 bases, J shed 0 bases, and the junction held 7 bases outside the gene matches. Germline V gene data show CDR1 as SGHTA and CDR2 as FQGNSA. There are 16 residues in the CDR3. This chain's CDR3 is CASSPWDRASNYGYTF. Here the CDR3 DNA reads TGTGCCAGCAGCCCATGGGACAGGGCCTCTAACTATGGCTACACCTTC.

This chain connects TRBV7-9 to TRBJ1-6; D possibly corresponds to TRBD1 (6 bases). Germline CDR1 SEHNR, CDR2 FQNEAQ (reference sequence). The CDR3 spans 15 residues. Trimming shortened V by 2 bases and J by 9 bases, and 14 bases separated the two germline ends. The CDR3 bases are TGTGCCAGCAGCTTATACCGAGGGGGTGGTTCACCCCTCCACTTT. Residues: CASSLYRGGGSPLHF. Drawing the rest from reference TRBV7-9 and TRBJ1-6, the complete variable domain is DTGVSQNPRHKITKRGQNVTFRCDPISEHNRLYWYRQTLGQGPEFLTYFQNEAQLEKSRLLSDRFSAERPKGSFSTLEIQRTEQGDSAMYLCASSLYRGGGSPLHFGNGTRLTVT.

V and J are TRBV7-2 and TRBJ1-1; TRBD1 matches at 8 bases. Losses at the gene ends were 0 bases for V and 8 bases for J; bases not matched to a gene: 8. This CDR3 has 15 residues. Germline values: CDR1 SGHTA, CDR2 FQGNSA. CDR3 bases: TGTGCCAGCAGCTTAGCCCCCGGGACAGGCCTCGAAGCTTTCTTT. Residues: CASSLAPGTGLEAFF.

V and J are TRBV11-2 and TRBJ2-7; TRBD2 agrees at 15 bases. Trimming removed 2 bases from V and 3 bases from J; junction bases left unmatched: 2. The germline gives CDR1 SGHAT, CDR2 FQNNGV. The CDR3 has 16 amino acids. The CDR3 DNA is TGTGCCAGCAGCTTAAGGGGACTAGCGGGGGGCTACGAGCAGTACTTC. As protein: CASSLRGLAGGYEQYF.

V usage is TRBV28 and J usage is TRBJ1-1, with TRBD1 as a possible D gene (6 bases). V was shortened by 6 bases and J by 2 bases, with 10 bases between the two germline ends. Germline V lookup: CDR1 MDHEN, CDR2 SYDVKM. The CDR3 has 13 amino acids. CDR3 nucleotide sequence: TGTGCCAGCAGGGGGACATCTAACACTGAAGCTTTCTTT. Its translation is CASRGTSNTEAFF.

The gene calls are TRBV6-5 and TRBJ1-1, with D hard to call. The CDR3 runs 15 residues. V was clipped by 7 bases and J by 2 bases, with 17 bases between them. Germline loops: CDR1 MNHEY, CDR2 SVGAGI. The CDR3 bases are TGTGCCAGCAAGGCCCGGGAAACGCGCAACACTGAAGCTTTCTTT. This codes for CASKARETRNTEAFF.